The 9 T cell receptor beta chains given below trace back to one sample, sequenced in a study of T cell clonotyping in hematopoietic cell transplantation. Sequencing used immunoSEQ multiplex PCR; TCRdb keeps in-frame clones, though not all of them. The sample has around 9,000 clones, about 80% seen once. The specimen comprised peripheral blood mononuclear cells, sampled 180 days after allogeneic stem cell transplant. These receptors originate from a female patient aged 50 to 60 who had an allogeneic stem cell transplant from a related donor, so the T cells may come from the graft donor. Some clones in this sample may be carry-over from other donors' samples.

The chain recombines TRBV2 with TRBJ2-7; D gene uncertain. Trimming removed 4 bases at V and 3 bases at J, with 13 bases between. Per the germline V gene, CDR1 is SNHLY and CDR2 is FYNNEI. The CDR3 covers 14 residues. The chain's CDR3 is CASSGSLLNYEQYF. DNA for the CDR3: TGTGCCAGCAGTGGGTCCCTGCTTAACTACGAGCAGTACTTC.

In regard to this clone: Germline and junction disagree at one end, which may indicate a read error. The gene calls are TRBV7-2 and TRBJ2-7; 8 bases align to TRBD2. This CDR3 is built from 14 residues. CDR1 and CDR2 from the germline V gene are SGHTA and FQGNSA. The CDR3 here is CASGPPLAAYVQYF. CDR3 DNA: TGTGCCAGCGGCCCACCACTAGCGGCTTACGTGCAGTACTTC.

The genes are TRBV4-1 and TRBJ1-5; D remains unclear. Germline V gene lookup returns CDR1 MGHRA and CDR2 YSYEKL. The CDR3 has 14 amino acids. Trimming cost V 0 bases and J 6 bases, with 9 bases left between them. DNA of the CDR3: TGCGCCAGCAGCCAAGATGCGGCTCCTCAGCCCCAGCATTTT. Its protein is CASSQDAAPQPQHF.

V gene TRBV27 combines with J gene TRBJ2-5; D is possibly TRBD2 (5 bases). The germline gives CDR1 MNHEY, CDR2 SMNVEV (reference sequence). Deletions cut 0 bases from V and 5 bases from J, with 10 bases between. The CDR3 is made up of 14 amino acids. CDR3 amino acids: CASSLSRGLETQYF. CDR3 DNA: TGTGCCAGCAGTTTATCTCGGGGTTTGGAGACCCAGTACTTC.

V gene TRBV4-1 combines with J gene TRBJ1-1; D might be TRBD1 (5 bases). CDR3 length equals 15 residues. CDR1 and CDR2 from the germline V gene are MGHRA and YSYEKL. Trimming took off 1 base at V and 1 base at J, with 10 bases between the two ends. The CDR3 DNA reads as TGCGCCAGCAGCCAAGGGCAGGGACCGAACACTGAAGCTTTCTTT. Protein product: CASSQGQGPNTEAFF.

The J gene is TRBJ2-3, the V gene TRBV9; D may be TRBD2 (5 bases). The germline CDR1 and CDR2 sequences are SGDLS and YYNGEE. The V gene lost 0 bases and the J gene lost 5 bases, with 10 bases spanning the gap. This CDR3 is 14 amino acids long. The CDR3 DNA follows: TGTGCCAGCAGCGTAGCGGGGTCTAAAGATACGCAGTATTTT. Its protein product is CASSVAGSKDTQYF.

The gene calls are TRBV30 and TRBJ1-2, with D perhaps TRBD1 (5 bases). Germline V gene sequence: CDR1 GTSNPN, CDR2 SVGIG (reference sequence). V gave up 4 bases and J gave up 5 bases, with 20 bases separating them. The CDR3 is 15 residues long. CDR3 coding DNA: TGTGCCTGGATACGGGGCCAGCGAAGGGAGTATGGCTACACCTTC. Translation gives CAWIRGQRREYGYTF.

J is TRBJ2-2 and V is TRBV27; D not resolved. Trimming removed 8 bases at V and 2 bases at J, with 12 bases between. Germline-derived CDR1 and CDR2 are MNHEY and SMNVEV (reference sequence). This CDR3 has 14 residues. CDR3 loop: CASRLPGNTGELFF. The CDR3, as DNA: TGTGCCAGCCGACTCCCGGGTAACACCGGGGAGCTGTTTTTT.

CDR3 sequence: CASSERLHQETQYF. CDR3 nucleotides: TGTGCCAGCAGTGAACGACTGCACCAAGAGACCCAGTACTTC. This sequence joins TRBV6-1 and TRBJ2-5, with D unresolved. The CDR3 has 14 residues. Trimming removed 2 bases at V and 0 bases at J, with 7 bases between. CDR1 and CDR2 (germline): MNHNS, SASEGT.